The 19 T cell receptor beta chains in this list originate from one sample, sequenced in a study of T cell responses to AZD1222 COVID-19 vaccine. Using immunoSEQ multiplex PCR, the repertoire was profiled, and TCRdb retains in-frame clones only, with some absent. The sample has 140,000 to 150,000 clones; 80% to 95% are singletons. Sequences were derived from peripheral blood, sampled on day 0 of AZD1222 vaccination. These receptors originate from an adult in good health.

The V and J genes are TRBV5-1 and TRBJ1-4; the D gene is possibly TRBD1 (6 bases). CDR3 size: 15 residues. V was pared by 4 bases and J by 3 bases, with 13 bases between. CDR1 is SGHRS, CDR2 YFSETQ, per germline. In DNA, the CDR3 is TGCGCCAGCAGCGTAACAGGGCTGGCTAATGAAAAACTGTTTTTT. Its protein is CASSVTGLANEKLFF.

The CDR3 nucleotides read TGCGCCAGCAGATCGACCGGCCCCACAGATACGCAGTATTTT. It encodes CASRSTGPTDTQYF. This chain joins TRBV10-1 and TRBJ2-3; D unclear. This CDR3 comprises 14 residues. Germline V gene lookup returns CDR1 WNHNN and CDR2 SYGVQD (reference sequence). The V and J ends lost 6 bases and 2 bases respectively, with 12 bases between them.

Details on this clone: Other DNA sequences from this sample encode an identical CDR3 as well. This chain connects TRBV5-1 to TRBJ1-4; 7 nucleotides agree with TRBD1. With 0 bases clipped from V and 5 bases from J, the junction kept 1 base outside the gene matches. CDR3 length equals 14 residues. CDR1 and CDR2 from the germline V gene are SGHRS and YFSETQ. The CDR3 sequence is CASSLGGGNEKLFF. CDR3 DNA: TGCGCCAGCAGCTTGGGAGGGGGCAATGAAAAACTGTTTTTT.

The chain couples TRBV19 to TRBJ1-5; unclear D gene. V shed 6 bases and J shed 2 bases, with 14 bases lying between them. The V gene's germline CDR1 is LNHDA and CDR2 SQIVND (reference sequence). This CDR3 spans 15 amino acids. The CDR3 sequence is CASRHRVKGNQPQHF. The CDR3 region has the DNA TGTGCCAGTAGACACAGAGTTAAAGGCAATCAGCCCCAGCATTTT.

The chain has TRBV18 and TRBJ2-5, with D possibly matching TRBD2 (5 bases). Trimming stripped 4 bases from V and 5 bases from J, with 11 bases between. The CDR3 runs to 13 residues. CDR1 and CDR2 (germline): KGHSH, LQKENI. Here the CDR3 reads CASSLSETETQYF. DNA of the CDR3: TGTGCCAGCTCACTTAGCGAAACGGAGACCCAGTACTTC. The whole variable domain, filled in from reference TRBV18 and TRBJ2-5, reads NAGVMQNPRHLVRRRGQEARLRCSPMKGHSHVYWYRQLPEEGLKFMVYLQKENIIDESGMPKERFSAEFPKEGPSILRIQQVVRGDSAAYFCASSLSETETQYFGPGTRLLVL.

Only a few counts were recorded for this clone. The CDR3 is CASSTGRAANEKLFF. The CDR3 DNA sequence: TGTGCCAGCAGTACGGGGAGAGCGGCTAATGAAAAACTGTTTTTT. The J gene is TRBJ1-4, the V gene TRBV27, with unresolved D. The germline gives CDR1 MNHEY, CDR2 SMNVEV (reference sequence). V lost 5 bases, J lost 3 bases, and 13 bases lay in between. The CDR3 sequence is 15 residues long.

This clone was seen a single time. The V and J genes are TRBV11-1 and TRBJ2-3, with D possibly matching TRBD2 (5 bases). Germline V gene sequence: CDR1 SGHAT, CDR2 FQDESV (reference sequence). This CDR3 has 16 amino acids. Trimming left V 5 bases short and J 4 bases short, with 19 bases between. The CDR3: CASSPDVGHGADTQYF. CDR3 nucleotides: TGTGCCAGCAGCCCGGACGTCGGGCACGGGGCAGATACGCAGTATTTT. Full variable domain (missing parts from reference TRBV11-1 and TRBJ2-3): EAEVAQSPRYKITEKSQAVAFWCDPISGHATLYWYRQILGQGPELLVQFQDESVVDDSQLPKDRFSAERLKGVDSTLKIQPAELGDSAMYLCASSPDVGHGADTQYFGPGTRLTVL.

This clone came up once. This chain joins TRBV6-6 and TRBJ2-2, with D uncertain. The CDR3 contains 13 residues. V shed 6 bases and J shed 5 bases, with 10 bases lying between them. Germline CDR1 and CDR2: MNHNY and SVGAGI (reference sequence). The CDR3 loop reads CASRPERTGELFF. CDR3 nucleotide sequence: TGTGCCAGCAGACCCGAGAGAACCGGGGAGCTGTTTTTT.

This chain joins TRBV7-8 and TRBJ2-5, with unresolved D. This CDR3 is 11 amino acids long. V gave up 5 bases and J gave up 5 bases, with 6 bases separating them. The V gene's germline CDR1 is SGHVS and CDR2 FQNEAQ. The DNA of the CDR3 is TGTGCCAGCAGCCAAGGGGAGACCCAGTACTTC. Its protein is CASSQGETQYF.

The chain combines TRBV6-5 with TRBJ1-2; D remains unclear. This CDR3 has 13 amino acids. Trimming shortened V by 3 bases and J by 2 bases, and 7 bases separated the two germline ends. Germline V lookup: CDR1 MNHEY, CDR2 SVGAGI. Written as DNA, the CDR3 is TGTGCCAGCAGTTATGACGGAAACTATGGCTACACCTTC. This gives the protein CASSYDGNYGYTF.

The CDR3 DNA follows: TGTGCCAGCAGCGTAGGCCCAGGGCCCACTGAAGCTTTCTTT. It is translated as CASSVGPGPTEAFF. The chain is built from TRBV9 and TRBJ1-1, with D tentatively TRBD1 (5 bases). V was pared by 0 bases and J by 4 bases, with 10 bases between. Germline loops: CDR1 SGDLS, CDR2 YYNGEE. The CDR3 loop spans 14 amino acids.

CDR3 residues: CASSALYNSPLHF. CDR3 coding DNA: TGTGCCAGCAGTGCACTTTATAATTCACCCCTCCACTTT. This chain connects TRBV27 to TRBJ1-6; D remains ambiguous. The CDR3 spans 13 residues. CDR1 and CDR2 from the germline V gene are MNHEY and SMNVEV (reference sequence). V lost 5 bases and J 4 bases, leaving 6 bases between the germline ends.

The chain has TRBV5-1 and TRBJ2-2; 7 bases map to TRBD2. The V and J ends lost 3 bases and 5 bases, in that order; junction bases with no gene match: 7. Germline CDR1 and CDR2: SGHRS and YFSETQ. CDR3 length equals 15 residues. The CDR3 here is CASSWGTTQTGELFF. CDR3 nucleotides: TGCGCCAGCAGCTGGGGGACTACCCAGACCGGGGAGCTGTTTTTT.

The chain uses TRBV5-4 and TRBJ2-3; TRBD2 agrees at 9 bases. Germline V gene sequence: CDR1 SGHNT, CDR2 YYREEE (reference sequence). V dropped 4 bases and J dropped 2; count of bases not matched to a gene: 5. The CDR3 is 15 amino acids. Written as DNA, the CDR3 is TGTGCCAGCAGCAATAGCGGGAGTTTCACAGATACGCAGTATTTT. Its translation: CASSNSGSFTDTQYF.

The chain is built from TRBV5-1 and TRBJ2-2; D unclear. With 5 bases removed from V and 7 bases from J, the gap between germline ends came to 9 bases. CDR1 is SGHRS and CDR2 is YFSETQ in the germline V gene. CDR3 size: 12 residues. This CDR3 reads CASSFPRGELFF. CDR3 DNA sequence: TGCGCCAGCAGTTTTCCTCGCGGGGAGCTGTTTTTT.

This rearrangement joins TRBV5-1 to TRBJ2-1, with a possible D match to TRBD2 (5 bases). Trimming cost V 5 bases and J 2 bases, with 14 bases left between them. The CDR3 is 15 amino acids. The V gene's germline CDR1 is SGHRS and CDR2 YFSETQ. CDR3 bases: TGCGCCAGCAGGGTGGAGGCGGCAACCTACAATGAGCAGTTCTTC. Translation: CASRVEAATYNEQFF.

The chain employs TRBV7-2 and TRBJ2-7, with D perhaps TRBD1 (6 bases). V was trimmed by 1 base and J by 2 bases, leaving 15 bases between them. CDR3 length: 16 residues. CDR1 and CDR2 from the germline V gene are SGHTA and FQGNSA. The DNA of the CDR3 is TGTGCCAGCAGCTTAGTGAGGGGGAGCGGAACCTACGAGCAGTACTTC. It yields the protein CASSLVRGSGTYEQYF.

V usage is TRBV10-1 and J usage is TRBJ2-7; TRBD2 matches 9 bases. Germline loops: CDR1 WNHNN, CDR2 SYGVQD (reference sequence). Losses at the gene ends were 5 bases for V and 2 bases for J; bases not matched to a gene: 16. The CDR3 runs 18 residues. CDR3: CASSSWTSAANRTYEQYF. Here the CDR3 DNA reads TGCGCCAGCAGTTCCTGGACTAGCGCGGCCAATCGAACCTACGAGCAGTACTTC.

This clone was seen a single time. The chain carries TRBV6-5 and TRBJ1-2, with D unclear. The CDR3 is 13 amino acids. V shed 6 bases and J shed 4 bases, with 12 bases lying between them. Germline V gene data show CDR1 as MNHEY and CDR2 as SVGAGI. Written as DNA, the CDR3 is TGTGCCAGCAGGGCGGGAGCCAGCTATGGCTACACCTTC. This codes for CASRAGASYGYTF.